This TCR beta chain is drawn from a study of OX40 agonist ivuxolimab in advanced cancers. Notes on this clone: The antigen is unknown.

Whole-study findings and limits: CD8+ T cells (on average) carried more expanded clones than CD4+ T cells. Both CD4+ and CD8+ T cell populations in blood had undergone clonal expansion by week 6 at 0.1 to 3.0 mg/kg.

On cycle 4 day 1 and cycle 7 day 1, as well as at baseline, blood was sampled. Sequencing was performed with immunoSEQ multiplex PCR; in TCRdb, only in-frame clones are kept and a portion is missing. The repertoire has about 42,000 clones, over 75% of them found once; the top ten carry roughly 2.7%. CDR1 is SGHNT, CDR2 YYREEE, per germline (reference sequence). This CDR3 is built from 13 residues. With 5 bases removed from V and 2 bases from J, the gap between germline ends came to 9 bases. This sequence joins TRBV5-4 and TRBJ2-3, with D perhaps being TRBD1 or TRBD2 (5 bases each). The input for sequencing was CD4+ or CD8+ T cells sorted from blood, taken in a trial of the OX40 agonist ivuxolimab. This TCR came from an adult with an advanced solid tumor such as melanoma, head and neck, liver or kidney cancer. The CDR3 nucleotides are TGTGCCAGCAGTTGGGACCACACAGATACGCAGTATTTT. Its translation: CASSWDHTDTQYF.